This TCR beta chain was obtained from a study of CD8 T cells in Susac syndrome. The germline V gene has CDR1 SNHLY and CDR2 FYNNEI. The CDR3 extends over 12 amino acids. Trimming took 7 bases from V and 5 from J, leaving 11 bases between them. The RNA input was about 0.45 to 1 ug, and it was reverse transcribed with random hexamers. MiXCR, applied by TCRdb to the immunoSEQ multiplex PCR reads, yields one record per CDR3 protein. Counted here are roughly 190,000 distinct CDR3 sequences, about 93% occurring once; the ten biggest clones make up 0.1%. Specimen: CD4+ T cells from PBMCs. The chain employs TRBV2 and TRBJ1-2, with D possibly being TRBD1 (6 bases). The sequence derives from a human donor in good health. The CDR3: CASTRTEYGYTF. The CDR3 DNA is TGTGCCAGCACCCGGACAGAGTATGGCTACACCTTC. The variable domain in full, completed from reference TRBV2 and TRBJ1-2, reads EPEVTQTPSHQVTQMGQEVILRCVPISNHLYFYWYRQILGQKVEFLVSFYNNEISEKSEIFDDQFSVERPDGSNFTLKIRSTKLEDSAMYFCASTRTEYGYTFGSGTRLTVV.